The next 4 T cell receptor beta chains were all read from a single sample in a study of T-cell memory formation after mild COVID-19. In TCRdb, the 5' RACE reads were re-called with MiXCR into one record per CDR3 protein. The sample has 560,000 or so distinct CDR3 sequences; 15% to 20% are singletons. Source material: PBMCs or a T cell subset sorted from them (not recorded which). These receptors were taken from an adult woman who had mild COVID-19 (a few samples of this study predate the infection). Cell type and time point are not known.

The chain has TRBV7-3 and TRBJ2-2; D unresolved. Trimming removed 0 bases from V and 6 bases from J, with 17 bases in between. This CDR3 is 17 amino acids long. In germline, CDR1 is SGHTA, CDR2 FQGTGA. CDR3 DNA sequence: TGTGCCAGCAGCTTAACGACTGAGACCACGATCCCCGGGGAGCTGTTTTTT. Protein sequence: CASSLTTETTIPGELFF.

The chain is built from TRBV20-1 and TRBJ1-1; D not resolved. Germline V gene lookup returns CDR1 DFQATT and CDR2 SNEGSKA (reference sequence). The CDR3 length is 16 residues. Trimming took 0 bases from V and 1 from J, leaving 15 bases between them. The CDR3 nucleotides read TGCAGTGCTAGAGACCCCCGGCCACCTCAGAACACTGAAGCTTTCTTT. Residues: CSARDPRPPQNTEAFF.

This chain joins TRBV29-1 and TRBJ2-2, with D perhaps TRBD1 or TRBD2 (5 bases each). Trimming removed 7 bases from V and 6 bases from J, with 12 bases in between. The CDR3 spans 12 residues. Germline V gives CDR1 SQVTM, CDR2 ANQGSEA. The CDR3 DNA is TGCAGCGCTGGGGGTATGTCCGGGGAGCTGTTTTTT. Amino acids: CSAGGMSGELFF.

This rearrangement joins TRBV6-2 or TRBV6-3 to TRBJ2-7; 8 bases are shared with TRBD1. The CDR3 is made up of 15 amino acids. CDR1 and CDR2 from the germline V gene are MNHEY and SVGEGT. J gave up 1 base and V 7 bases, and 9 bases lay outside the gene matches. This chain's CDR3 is CASNPRGQGSYEQYF. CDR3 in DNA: TGTGCCAGCAACCCTCGAGGACAGGGATCCTACGAGCAGTACTTC.